Detailed here is one T cell receptor beta chain. The data derive from a study of technical replicates of blood from a handful of donors. Germline V lookup: CDR1 SGHTS, CDR2 YDEGEE. Unmatched junction bases numbered 3, after V lost 3 bases and J lost 2 bases. The length of the CDR3 is 15 residues. Sequenced by immunoSEQ multiplex PCR; TCRdb stores in-frame clones only, minus some. This sample has about 48,000 clones, with around nine tenths found just once. V gene TRBV5-8 combines with J gene TRBJ2-5; 11 bases map to TRBD2. This clonotype was sampled from a human donor in good health. Some clones in this sample may be carry-over from other donors' samples. Sequencing was carried out using PBMCs. CDR3 DNA sequence: TGTGCCAGCAGCTCGGGACTAGCGGTACAAGAGACCCAGTACTTC. It encodes CASSSGLAVQETQYF.